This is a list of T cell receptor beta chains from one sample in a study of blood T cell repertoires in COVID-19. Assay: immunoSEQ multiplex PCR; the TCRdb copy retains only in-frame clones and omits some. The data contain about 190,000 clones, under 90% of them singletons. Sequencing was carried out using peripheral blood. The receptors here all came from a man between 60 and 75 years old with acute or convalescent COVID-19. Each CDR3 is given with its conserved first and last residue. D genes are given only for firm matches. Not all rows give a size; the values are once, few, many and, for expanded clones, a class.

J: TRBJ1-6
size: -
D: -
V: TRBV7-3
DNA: TGTGCCAGCAGCTCTCAGGGGTTCAATTCACCCCTCCACTTT
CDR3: CASSSQGFNSPLHF

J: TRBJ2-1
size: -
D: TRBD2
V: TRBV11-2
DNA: TGTGCCAGCAGCACCCGGACTAGCGGATACAATGAGCAGTTCTTC
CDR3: CASSTRTSGYNEQFF

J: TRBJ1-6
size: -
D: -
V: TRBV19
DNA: TGTGCCAGTAGTATCAATACAGCTCTTTCACCCCTCCACTTT
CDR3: CASSINTALSPLHF

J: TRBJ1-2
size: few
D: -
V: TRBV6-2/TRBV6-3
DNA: TGTGCCAGCAGCCGTGTGGGAGCTAACTATGGCTACACCTTC
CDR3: CASSRVGANYGYTF

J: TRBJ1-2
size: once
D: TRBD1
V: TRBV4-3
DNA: TGCGCCAGCAGCCTCCTAACCGGGACAGATAATGGCTACACCTTC
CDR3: CASSLLTGTDNGYTF

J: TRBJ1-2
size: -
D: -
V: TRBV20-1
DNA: TGCAGTGCTAGAGCGTTAATTGGCTACACCTTC
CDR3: CSARALIGYTF

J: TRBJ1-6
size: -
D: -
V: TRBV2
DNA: TGTGCCAGCAGTGGACAATCTCCCGCTTCACCCCTCCACTTT
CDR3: CASSGQSPASPLHF

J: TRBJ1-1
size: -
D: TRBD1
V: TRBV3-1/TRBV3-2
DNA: TGTGCCAGCAGCCCCTCGGGACAGGGTAACACTGAAGCTTTCTTT
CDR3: CASSPSGQGNTEAFF

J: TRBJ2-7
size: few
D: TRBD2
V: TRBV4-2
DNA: TGTGCCAGCAGCCAAGATCTGGGTAGCGGGGACTACGAGCAGTACTTC
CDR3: CASSQDLGSGDYEQYF

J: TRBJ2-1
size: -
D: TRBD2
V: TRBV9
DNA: TGTGCCAGCAGCGTAGACGTCGGGAGGTGGGGAATGTTCTTC
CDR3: CASSVDVGRWGMFF

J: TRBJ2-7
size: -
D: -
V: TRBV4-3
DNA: TGCGCCAGCAGCCAAGGGGAGGCCTCCTACGAGCAGTACTTC
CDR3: CASSQGEASYEQYF

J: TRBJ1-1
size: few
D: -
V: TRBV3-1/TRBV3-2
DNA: TGTGCCAGCAGCCAAGAAGATCGAGGAACTGAAGCTTTCTTT
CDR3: CASSQEDRGTEAFF

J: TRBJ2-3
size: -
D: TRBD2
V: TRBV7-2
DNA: TGTGCCAGCAGCTCACCACTTAGACTAGCGGGAAATACGCAGTATTTT
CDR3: CASSSPLRLAGNTQYF

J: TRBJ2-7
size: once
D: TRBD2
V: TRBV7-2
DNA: TGTGCCAGCAGCTTATCTCCACTAGCGGGAGTGAGCGAGCAGTACTTC
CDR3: CASSLSPLAGVSEQYF

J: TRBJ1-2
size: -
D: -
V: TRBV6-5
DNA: TGTGCCAGCAGGGGTAAGAGGGACAATGGAGGCTACACCTTC
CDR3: CASRGKRDNGGYTF

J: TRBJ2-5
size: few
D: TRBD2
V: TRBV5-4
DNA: TGTGCCAGCAGCTTGCAGGCGGGGGGACAAGAGACCCAGTACTTC
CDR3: CASSLQAGGQETQYF

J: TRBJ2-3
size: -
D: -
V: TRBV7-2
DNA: TGTGCCAGCAGCTTAAGGTCTTCGGGCGGGTTAAGCACAGATACGCAGTATTTT
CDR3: CASSLRSSGGLSTDTQYF

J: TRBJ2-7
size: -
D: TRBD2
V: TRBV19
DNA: TGTGCCAGTAGCAAGACTAGCGGGATATCCTACGAGCAGTACTTC
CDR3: CASSKTSGISYEQYF

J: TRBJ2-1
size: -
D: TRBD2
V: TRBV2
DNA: TGTGCCAGCTTAGGGGCTAGCGGGGACAATGAGCAGTTCTTC
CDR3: CASLGASGDNEQFF

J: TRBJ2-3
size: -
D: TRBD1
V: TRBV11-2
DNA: TGTGCCAGCAGCTTACTTCAGGGGGCGCGGACGCAGTATTTT
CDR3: CASSLLQGARTQYF

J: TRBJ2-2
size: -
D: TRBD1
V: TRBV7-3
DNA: TGTGCCAGCAGCTTCTGGACAGGGATCTCCACCGGGGAGCTGTTTTTT
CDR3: CASSFWTGISTGELFF

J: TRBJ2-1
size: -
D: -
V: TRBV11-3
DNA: TGTGCCAGCAGCCCCGCGGGGGCAGGTGGTAATGAGCAGTTCTTC
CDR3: CASSPAGAGGNEQFF

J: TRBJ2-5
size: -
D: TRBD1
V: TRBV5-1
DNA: TGCGCCAGCAGCCCGAGCCGACAGGGTCGCGAGACCCAGTACTTC
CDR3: CASSPSRQGRETQYF

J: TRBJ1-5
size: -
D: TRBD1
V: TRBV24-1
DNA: TGTGCCACCAGTGATTTGAGGACAGGGGGGACGTGGCCCCAGCATTTT
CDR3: CATSDLRTGGTWPQHF

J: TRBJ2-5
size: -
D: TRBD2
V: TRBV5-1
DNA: TGCGCCAGCAGACTGGGACTAGCGGGAGTAGGAGAGACCCAGTACTTC
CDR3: CASRLGLAGVGETQYF

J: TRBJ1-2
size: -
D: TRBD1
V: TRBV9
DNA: TGTGCCAGCAGCAACCTGGGGGACAGCAGCTATGGCTACACCTTC
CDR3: CASSNLGDSSYGYTF

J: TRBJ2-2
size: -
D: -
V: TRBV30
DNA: TGTGCCTGGAGTTATATGGGCCTACTTCCGAACACCGGGGAGCTGTTTTTT
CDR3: CAWSYMGLLPNTGELFF

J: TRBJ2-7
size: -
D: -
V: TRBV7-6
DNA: TGTGCCAGCAGCTTAGATGGCAGGGAGGATTACGAGCAGTACTTC
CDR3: CASSLDGREDYEQYF

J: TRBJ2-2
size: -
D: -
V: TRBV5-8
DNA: TGTGCCAGCAGCTTGGGACATCTCCCGAACACCGGGGAGCTGTTTTTT
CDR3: CASSLGHLPNTGELFF

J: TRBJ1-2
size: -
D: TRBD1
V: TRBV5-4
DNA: TGTGCCAGCAGCTTGGACGGTATTATTACAGGGGACAACTATGGCTACACCTTC
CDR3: CASSLDGIITGDNYGYTF

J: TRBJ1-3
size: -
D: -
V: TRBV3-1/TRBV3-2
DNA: TGTGCCAGCAGCTACTTCTCTGGAAACACCATATATTTT
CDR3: CASSYFSGNTIYF

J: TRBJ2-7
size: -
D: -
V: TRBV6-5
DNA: TGTGCCAGCAGCGGGCAGGGGTTCCACGAGCAGTACTTC
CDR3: CASSGQGFHEQYF

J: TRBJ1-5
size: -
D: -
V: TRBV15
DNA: TGTGCCACCAGCAGGGGGATGGGTGGCAGGGGATATAGCAATCAGCCCCAGCATTTT
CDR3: CATSRGMGGRGYSNQPQHF

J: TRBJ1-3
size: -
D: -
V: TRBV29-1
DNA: TGCAGCGTTGGACAGAAGGGAAACACCATATATTTT
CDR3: CSVGQKGNTIYF

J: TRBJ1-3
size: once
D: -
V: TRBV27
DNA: TGTGCCAGCAGTTTATCGGCGGGGTTGTCTGGAAACACCATATATTTT
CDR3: CASSLSAGLSGNTIYF

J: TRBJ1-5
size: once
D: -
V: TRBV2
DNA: TGTGCCAGCAGAACAGGGTTGAGCAATCAGCCCCAGCATTTT
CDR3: CASRTGLSNQPQHF

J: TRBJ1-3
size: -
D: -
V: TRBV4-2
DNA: TGTGCCAGCAGCCAAGCCCGACAGGTGACTGGAAACACCATATATTTT
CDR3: CASSQARQVTGNTIYF

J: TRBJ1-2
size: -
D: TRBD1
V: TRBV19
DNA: TGTGCCAGTAAACGGCAGGGGGACTATGGCTACACCTTC
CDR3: CASKRQGDYGYTF

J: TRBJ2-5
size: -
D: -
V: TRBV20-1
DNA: TGCAGTGCTAGAGATCTTGAGACCCAGTACTTC
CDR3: CSARDLETQYF